This passage covers 21 T cell receptor beta chains from one sample sequenced in a study of cytomegalovirus exposure and HLA in healthy donors. Libraries were prepared by immunoSEQ multiplex PCR; TCRdb keeps only in-frame clonotypes and omits some of them. Of 45,000 to 60,000 clones in the sample, just over 90% are singletons; the top ten hold 5.8%. The sequenced material came from PBMCs. The receptor source for this set is a young woman in good health and CMV-seronegative.

V gene TRBV5-1 combines with J gene TRBJ2-6; D might be TRBD1 (7 bases). V lost 4 bases, J lost 0 bases, and 14 bases lay in between. This CDR3 contains 17 residues. The germline V gene has CDR1 SGHRS and CDR2 YFSETQ. As DNA, the CDR3 is TGCGCCAGCAGCCGGGGGACAGTCAACTCTGGGGCCAACGTCCTGACTTTC. It translates to CASSRGTVNSGANVLTF.

The chain employs TRBV5-5 and TRBJ2-1, with 7 bases identical to TRBD1. V lost 1 base, J lost 1 base, and 5 bases stayed unmatched. The CDR3 is 16 amino acids. Germline assignment: CDR1 SGHKS and CDR2 YYEKEE (reference sequence). The CDR3 DNA reads TGTGCCAGCAGCTTGAAGGGGGCGATGTCCTACAATGAGCAGTTCTTC. It specifies CASSLKGAMSYNEQFF.

The J gene is TRBJ1-3, the V gene TRBV5-1; tentatively, D is TRBD1 (6 bases). In germline, CDR1 is SGHRS, CDR2 YFSETQ. V was clipped by 0 bases and J by 2 bases, with 9 bases between them. This CDR3 is built from 15 residues. CDR3 in amino acids: CASSLAGTTGNTIYF. Here the CDR3 DNA reads TGCGCCAGCAGCTTGGCCGGGACAACTGGAAACACCATATATTTT.

The chain combines TRBV27 with TRBJ1-1, with D uncertain. V gave up 5 bases and J gave up 4 bases, with 8 bases separating them. Germline CDR1 reads MNHEY; CDR2 reads SMNVEV (reference sequence). The CDR3 is 12 amino acids. CDR3 region: CASSIEGTEAFF. In DNA form, the CDR3 reads TGTGCCAGCAGTATAGAGGGCACTGAAGCTTTCTTT.

The rearrangement links TRBV21-1 to TRBJ2-1; TRBD2, as called in the table, went unchecked against the DNA. TRBV21-1 corresponds to a pseudogene. This CDR3 comprises 17 residues. The chain's CDR3 is CASSNPPTSGESNEQFF. The CDR3 nucleotides are TGTGCCAGCAGCAATCCCCCGACTAGCGGGGAAAGCAATGAGCAGTTCTTC.

CDR3: CASSPTGMGREAFF. The CDR3 nucleotides read TGTGCCAGCAGTCCAACAGGGATGGGCCGGGAAGCTTTCTTT. This rearrangement joins TRBV6-6 to TRBJ1-1, with D perhaps TRBD1 (6 bases). The V end lost 5 bases, the J end lost 8 bases, and 18 bases lay between the germline ends. The CDR3 contains 14 residues. Looked up from germline, CDR1 is MNHNY and CDR2 is SVGAGI (reference sequence).

The rearrangement joins TRBV19 to TRBJ1-5; D is possibly TRBD1 (5 bases). This CDR3 is 15 amino acids long. V lost 5 bases and J lost 0, with 11 bases in between. Germline V gives CDR1 LNHDA, CDR2 SQIVND (reference sequence). For the CDR3, the DNA is TGTGCCAGTAGTGTGACAGCGTATAGCAATCAGCCCCAGCATTTT. It translates to CASSVTAYSNQPQHF.

This chain uses TRBV10-3 with TRBJ2-5, with a possible D match to TRBD1 (5 bases). Trimming left V 2 bases short and J 3 bases short, with 7 bases between. The CDR3 runs to 13 residues. Germline-derived CDR1 and CDR2 are ENHRY and SYGVKD. The CDR3 sequence is CAISERQKETQYF. The CDR3 DNA follows: TGTGCCATCAGTGAGAGACAGAAAGAGACCCAGTACTTC.

This clone occurred a few times. The chain recombines TRBV6-4 with TRBJ2-1; TRBD2 agrees at 8 bases. Germline V gene lookup returns CDR1 MRHNA and CDR2 SNTAGT. The V gene end was trimmed by 0 bases and the J gene end by 8 bases; junction bases not matched to a gene: 9. CDR3 length equals 16 residues. The CDR3 nucleotides read TGTGCCAGCAGTGACTCTATCAGCGGGGGAGGGGATGAGCAGTTCTTC. Its translation: CASSDSISGGGDEQFF.

The V and J genes are TRBV5-3 and TRBJ2-1, with D perhaps TRBD2 (6 bases). TRBV5-3 is an open reading frame, and its role is uncertain. V was pared by 3 bases and J by 2 bases, with 12 bases between. The CDR3 has 15 amino acids. The CDR3 protein is CARSSLGGAYNEQFF. The DNA for the CDR3 is TGTGCCAGAAGCTCCCTGGGCGGGGCCTACAATGAGCAGTTCTTC.

This sequence joins TRBV5-8 and TRBJ2-1; 7 bases map to TRBD2. The trim removed 0 bases at V and 2 bases at J, leaving 2 bases unmatched. Germline V gene data show CDR1 as SGHTS and CDR2 as YDEGEE. This CDR3 is built from 15 residues. The CDR3 loop reads CASSLGLATYNEQFF. For the CDR3, the DNA is TGTGCCAGCAGCTTGGGACTAGCAACCTACAATGAGCAGTTCTTC.

The chain employs TRBV6-1 and TRBJ1-2; 9 bases agree with TRBD1. CDR3 length: 15 amino acids. Trimming at V came to 0 bases and at J to 3 bases, leaving 2 bases not matched to a gene. Germline-derived CDR1 and CDR2 are MNHNS and SASEGT. CDR3 protein: CASSEATGGYYGYTF. CDR3 coding DNA: TGTGCCAGCAGTGAAGCCACAGGGGGCTACTATGGCTACACCTTC.

In DNA form, the CDR3 reads TGTGCCAGCAGGAAGACTAGCGGGGGACACAATGAGCAGTTCTTC. This encodes CASRKTSGGHNEQFF. The rearrangement links TRBV2 to TRBJ2-1, with 12 bases matching TRBD2. CDR3 length equals 15 residues. Germline CDR1 SNHLY, CDR2 FYNNEI. V shed 6 bases and J 5 bases; nucleotides not matched to a gene: 5.

This clone was seen once. This rearrangement joins TRBV7-2 to TRBJ1-2; D is possibly TRBD1 (6 bases). The CDR3 is 14 residues long. V shed 7 bases and J shed 0 bases, with 12 bases lying between them. Germline V gives CDR1 SGHTA, CDR2 FQGNSA. As DNA, the CDR3 is TGTGCCAGCACCTCAGGGGCCTCTAACTATGGCTACACCTTC. This sequence encodes CASTSGASNYGYTF.

CDR3 amino acids: CASSDATRHFVDTEAFF. The CDR3 bases are TGTGCCAGCAGTGATGCTACACGACACTTTGTCGACACTGAAGCTTTCTTT. The rearrangement uses TRBV4-2 and TRBJ1-1, with no clear D. The germline V and J ends were trimmed by 6 bases and 3 bases, with 23 bases remaining between them. Germline V gives CDR1 LGHNA, CDR2 YNFKEQ. The CDR3 consists of 17 residues.

The V call is TRBV7-6, the J call TRBJ2-3; 7 nucleotides match TRBD1. Looked up from germline, CDR1 is SGHVS and CDR2 is FNYEAQ. The junction had 11 bases not matched to a gene; V was cut back by 4 bases and J by 1 base. The CDR3 sequence is 17 residues long. As DNA, the CDR3 is TGTGCCAGCAGCTCGACGATTGAGGGGGCCGGCACAGATACGCAGTATTTT. It yields the protein CASSSTIEGAGTDTQYF.

The CDR3 DNA is TGTGCCAGCGGGGAGGAGCAGTTCTTC. It translates to CASGEEQFF. The gene calls are TRBV9 and TRBJ2-1; a weak D match, TRBD2 (5 bases). The CDR3 length is 9 residues. The V and J ends lost 7 bases and 10 bases respectively, with 6 bases between them. CDR1 and CDR2 from the germline V gene are SGDLS and YYNGEE.

The J gene is TRBJ1-1, the V gene TRBV5-1; D is unclear. V gave up 0 bases and J gave up 8 bases, with 14 bases separating them. Germline values: CDR1 SGHRS, CDR2 YFSETQ. There are 14 residues in the CDR3. The CDR3 sequence: CASSLDSPAGEAFF. Written as DNA, the CDR3 is TGCGCCAGCAGCTTGGACAGCCCTGCTGGGGAAGCTTTCTTT.

The chain has TRBV13 and TRBJ2-4; 9 positions agree with TRBD2. CDR3 length: 16 residues. Trimming took 2 bases from V and 5 from J; bases not matched to a gene: 7. Looked up from germline, CDR1 is PRHDT and CDR2 is FYEKMQ (reference sequence). The CDR3 here is CASSLWGGRGENIQYF. The CDR3 DNA is TGTGCCAGCAGCTTATGGGGCGGGAGGGGGGAAAACATTCAGTACTTC.

The chain uses TRBV27 and TRBJ2-7; 7 bases fit TRBD1. Germline CDR1 is MNHEY and CDR2 is SMNVEV (reference sequence). This CDR3 contains 17 residues. V lost 0 bases to trimming and J lost 3 bases; unmatched junction nucleotides: 11. CDR3 residues: CASSLSRGDRVIYEQYF. DNA of the CDR3: TGTGCCAGCAGTTTATCACGTGGTGACAGGGTAATCTACGAGCAGTACTTC.

This rearrangement joins TRBV9 to TRBJ2-7, with 9 bases fitting TRBD2. Germline V CDR1 and CDR2: SGDLS, YYNGEE. Losses at the gene ends were 0 bases for V and 7 bases for J; bases not matched to a gene: 8. The CDR3 runs to 15 residues. CDR3 sequence reads: CASSVDGAGGREQYF. In DNA, the CDR3 is TGTGCCAGCAGCGTAGATGGAGCGGGGGGTAGGGAGCAGTACTTC.